This T cell receptor (beta chain) was retrieved from a study of T cell responses to AZD1222 COVID-19 vaccine. Assay used: immunoSEQ multiplex PCR; TCRdb lists only in-frame clones, some missing. The sample lists 95,000 to 150,000 clones, around 91% occurring once. This CDR3 spans 15 amino acids. Germline-derived CDR1 and CDR2 are LGHDT and YNNKEL (reference sequence). V was pared by 4 bases and J by 8 bases, with 8 bases of the junction left unmatched. The clonotype comes from an adult in good health. Sequences were derived from peripheral blood, sampled on day 0 of AZD1222 vaccination. The rearrangement joins TRBV3-1 (or the pseudogene TRBV3-2) to TRBJ1-2, with 12 bases matching TRBD1. The DNA of the CDR3 is TGTGCCAGCAGCCCCCCGGGACAGGGGGCGCGGGGCTACACCTTC. It codes for CASSPPGQGARGYTF.